A single sample is the source of the 4 T cell receptor beta chains below, sequenced in a study of cytomegalovirus exposure and HLA in healthy donors. The primer mix had 60 Vbeta and 13 Jbeta primers. Clones were sequenced by immunoSEQ multiplex PCR, and TCRdb holds only the in-frame ones, with some missing. Of 200,000 to 250,000 clones listed, about 85% are singletons. The sequenced sample was PBMCs. Receptors were obtained from a girl aged 2 to 10 in good health and CMV-seronegative.

The rearrangement uses TRBV2 and TRBJ2-7, with D possibly matching TRBD1 (5 bases). Germline V CDR1 and CDR2: SNHLY, FYNNEI. The V end lost 3 bases, the J end lost 6 bases, and 15 bases lay between the germline ends. This CDR3 is 14 amino acids long. The CDR3 loop reads CASSDQGGISEQYF. CDR3 DNA sequence: TGTGCCAGCAGTGACCAGGGTGGTATAAGCGAGCAGTACTTC.

The CDR3 DNA follows: TGTGCCAGCAGTCTACAGGGGGGTGGCTATGGCTACACCTTC. The encoded protein is CASSLQGGGYGYTF. The rearrangement links TRBV5-8 to TRBJ1-2, with 8 bases fitting TRBD1. The length of the CDR3 is 14 residues. Germline loops: CDR1 SGHTS, CDR2 YDEGEE. With 5 bases clipped from V and 4 bases from J, the junction kept 7 bases outside the gene matches.

The chain links TRBV4-2 to TRBJ2-1; the match to TRBD2 covers 11 bases. The CDR3 length is 18 residues. The V and J ends lost 4 bases and 9 bases, in that order; junction bases with no gene match: 17. The V gene's germline CDR1 is LGHNA and CDR2 YNFKEQ. CDR3: CASSRSFRLAGGRGEQFF. The DNA of the CDR3 is TGTGCCAGCAGCCGCTCATTCCGGCTAGCGGGGGGTAGGGGTGAGCAGTTCTTC.

For the CDR3, the DNA is TGTGCCAGCAGCTTTTGGGACACCAATAGCAATCAGCCCCAGCATTTT. It encodes CASSFWDTNSNQPQHF. V gene TRBV5-5 combines with J gene TRBJ1-5, with D maybe TRBD1 (6 bases). This CDR3 spans 16 amino acids. Germline V gene lookup returns CDR1 SGHKS and CDR2 YYEKEE (reference sequence). V was cut by 2 bases and J by 0 bases, with 12 bases left in between.